Following are 23 T cell receptor beta chains from one sample sequenced in a study of early T cells in non-severe SARS-CoV-2 infection. TCRdb reprocessed the 5' RACE reads via MiXCR and lists one record per CDR3 protein. The data contain fewer than 75,000 distinct CDR3 sequences, just over 20% of them seen just once; the ten biggest clones take up approximately 15%. The sequences come from whole blood, collected at baseline. These receptor sequences come from an adult who was a healthcare worker with PCR-confirmed SARS-CoV-2 infection or an uninfected control (not recorded which).

The CDR3 DNA follows: TGTGCCAGCAGCCAAGATATCACGGGGGGCGCAGATACGCAGTATTTT. It yields the protein CASSQDITGGADTQYF. The chain carries TRBV3-2 and TRBJ2-3; TRBD1 is the table's D call and was not checked against the DNA. TRBV3-2 is assigned pseudogene status. This CDR3 is built from 16 residues.

The table lists this clonotype with a few counts. V and J are TRBV5-1 and TRBJ2-1, with D perhaps matching TRBD2 (6 bases). CDR1 is SGHRS and CDR2 is YFSETQ in the germline V gene. Deletions cut 0 bases from V and 8 bases from J, with 15 bases between. This CDR3 has 15 residues. CDR3: CASSLVSSVGHEQFF. The CDR3 bases are TGCGCCAGCAGCTTGGTATCTAGCGTCGGACATGAGCAGTTCTTC. The variable domain in full, completed from reference TRBV5-1 and TRBJ2-1, reads KAGVTQTPRYLIKTRGQQVTLSCSPISGHRSVSWYQQTPGQGLQFLFEYFSETQRNKGNFPGRFSGRQFSNSRSEMNVSTLELGDSALYLCASSLVSSVGHEQFFGPGTRLTVL.

The rearrangement uses TRBV30 and TRBJ1-2; the D is unclear. The CDR3 spans 11 residues. V lost 7 bases and J lost 7, with 13 bases in between. Germline-derived CDR1 and CDR2 are GTSNPN and SVGIG (reference sequence). CDR3 amino acids: CASRPAGGYTF. For the CDR3, the DNA is TGTGCCTCTCGTCCCGCGGGTGGCTACACCTTC.

This chain joins TRBV20-1 and TRBJ2-1, with D possibly TRBD1 on 5 matching bases. This CDR3 is 14 amino acids long. The V end lost 0 bases, the J end lost 9 bases, and 15 bases lay between the germline ends. The germline CDR1 and CDR2 sequences are DFQATT and SNEGSKA (reference sequence). CDR3 nucleotides: TGCAGTGCTAGAGAGGGGCAGCCCTTGGGTGAGCAGTTCTTC. Amino acid sequence: CSAREGQPLGEQFF.

This clonotype was found many times. The chain carries TRBV30 and TRBJ1-6, with D possibly being TRBD1 (5 bases). V lost 5 bases to trimming and J lost 6 bases, with 11 bases between them. Germline-derived CDR1 and CDR2 are GTSNPN and SVGIG (reference sequence). This CDR3 spans 13 amino acids. The CDR3 loop reads CAWSREFNSPLHF. CDR3 sequence (DNA): TGTGCCTGGTCCAGGGAGTTTAATTCACCCCTCCACTTT.

DNA of the CDR3: TGCAGTGCTGACCCCCTGAGGGGGGTCCAAGAGACCCAGTACTTC. As protein: CSADPLRGVQETQYF. The gene calls are TRBV20-1 and TRBJ2-5; perhaps D is TRBD1 or TRBD2 (6 bases each). Germline-derived CDR1 and CDR2 are DFQATT and SNEGSKA (reference sequence). The CDR3 is 15 residues long. Trimming pared 5 bases from V and 1 base from J, leaving 17 bases between.

This clonotype has only a few counts. The chain carries TRBV5-1 and TRBJ1-1; a weak D match, TRBD1 (5 bases). The length of the CDR3 is 13 residues. Germline V lookup: CDR1 SGHRS, CDR2 YFSETQ. Trimming removed 4 bases at V and 2 bases at J, with 9 bases between. CDR3 amino acids: CASSKGENTEAFF. CDR3 in DNA: TGCGCCAGCAGCAAAGGGGAAAACACTGAAGCTTTCTTT.

The chain recombines TRBV5-4 with TRBJ1-3; 7 bases are shared with TRBD1. The CDR3 extends over 14 amino acids. With 1 base clipped from V and 7 bases from J, the junction kept 5 bases outside the gene matches. CDR1 SGHNT and CDR2 YYREEE come from the germline V gene (reference sequence). The CDR3, as DNA: TGTGCCAGCAGCTTGAACAGGGGAGGGAACACCATATATTTT. Amino acid sequence: CASSLNRGGNTIYF.

The rearrangement uses TRBV29-1 and TRBJ1-5; D ambiguous. The germline V and J ends were trimmed by 4 bases and 4 bases, with 11 bases remaining between them. The CDR3 has 13 amino acids. Per the germline V gene, CDR1 is SQVTM and CDR2 is ANQGSEA. The CDR3 region is CSVGAEVNQPQHF. CDR3 coding DNA: TGCAGCGTTGGGGCAGAAGTTAATCAGCCCCAGCATTTT.

This chain uses TRBV4-1 with TRBJ1-6; D gene ambiguous. CDR1 is MGHRA and CDR2 is YSYEKL in the germline V gene. The V end lost 4 bases, the J end lost 6 bases, and 13 bases lay between the germline ends. This CDR3 contains 15 residues. The CDR3 is CASSLLKLSNSPLHF. Here the CDR3 DNA reads TGCGCCAGCAGCCTCCTAAAGCTCTCTAATTCACCCCTCCACTTT.

This clonotype was observed a few times. The chain couples TRBV9 to TRBJ1-4; no clear D gene. CDR3 size: 15 residues. Deletions cut 3 bases from V and 8 bases from J, with 17 bases between. Germline-derived CDR1 and CDR2 are SGDLS and YYNGEE. CDR3 in DNA: TGTGCCAGCAGCGCCTCGACCTCCCAAGGGGAAAAACTGTTTTTT. Translation: CASSASTSQGEKLFF.

The CDR3 here is CASREGQADPSYEQYF. The DNA for the CDR3 is TGCGCCAGCAGGGAGGGGCAGGCCGACCCCTCCTACGAGCAGTACTTC. This chain joins TRBV5-1 and TRBJ2-7; D possibly corresponds to TRBD2 (6 bases). V was cut by 5 bases and J by 0 bases, with 18 bases left in between. Per the germline V gene, CDR1 is SGHRS and CDR2 is YFSETQ. The CDR3 is 16 residues long.

This clonotype has ten or more counts. The CDR3 DNA reads as TGTGCCAGCAGTTCCACTCATAGCACAGATACGCAGTATTTT. The encoded protein is CASSSTHSTDTQYF. V is TRBV27 and J is TRBJ2-3; D not resolved. Trimming removed 4 bases at V and 0 bases at J, with 8 bases between. The length of the CDR3 is 14 residues. Germline V lookup: CDR1 MNHEY, CDR2 SMNVEV (reference sequence).

This chain links TRBV20-1 with TRBJ2-7; 8 bases line up with TRBD1. With 5 bases clipped from V and 5 bases from J, the junction kept 5 bases outside the gene matches. CDR1 is DFQATT and CDR2 is SNEGSKA in the germline V gene (reference sequence). The CDR3 consists of 12 residues. The CDR3 DNA is TGCAGTGCTGGGGGACAGGTCGACGAGCAGTACTTC. The encoded protein is CSAGGQVDEQYF.

CDR3 nucleotide sequence: TGTGCCTGGACCCAGGCCTACTATGGCTACACCTTC. It yields the protein CAWTQAYYGYTF. The chain carries TRBV30 and TRBJ1-2; D uncertain. V was shortened by 4 bases and J by 3 bases, with 9 bases between the two germline ends. From germline, CDR1 is GTSNPN and CDR2 SVGIG (reference sequence). This CDR3 is built from 12 residues.

This clonotype was counted between two and nine times. The J gene is TRBJ2-4, the V gene TRBV3-1; D unresolved. V was clipped by 1 base and J by 6 bases, with 19 bases between them. CDR3 length: 17 amino acids. Germline assignment: CDR1 LGHDT and CDR2 YNNKEL (reference sequence). CDR3 loop: CASSQGRLRGTGNIQYF. CDR3 DNA: TGTGCCAGCAGCCAAGGTAGACTTCGAGGAACGGGAAACATTCAGTACTTC.

This clonotype showed up just a few times. The chain links TRBV9 to TRBJ1-5, with D hard to call. CDR3 size: 15 residues. V was shortened by 0 bases and J by 0 bases, with 7 bases between the two germline ends. Germline-derived CDR1 and CDR2 are SGDLS and YYNGEE. CDR3 nucleotides: TGTGCCAGCAGCGTAGGCGGTTATAGCAATCAGCCCCAGCATTTT. Amino acid sequence: CASSVGGYSNQPQHF.

The CDR3 is CASSRGKQETQYF. CDR3 nucleotide sequence: TGTGCCAGCAGCCGGGGCAAACAAGAGACCCAGTACTTC. The chain couples TRBV7-9 to TRBJ2-5; D assignment may be TRBD1 or TRBD2 (5 bases each). V dropped 5 bases and J dropped 2 bases, with 9 bases sitting between them. Germline lookup yields CDR1 SEHNR and CDR2 FQNEAQ (reference sequence). The CDR3 loop spans 13 amino acids.

The chain employs TRBV2 and TRBJ1-2; 10 bases line up with TRBD1. With 5 bases clipped from V and 3 bases from J, the junction kept 3 bases outside the gene matches. The length of the CDR3 is 14 residues. The germline V gene encodes CDR1 SNHLY and CDR2 FYNNEI. The CDR3 is CASSLGQGDYGYTF. The DNA of the CDR3 is TGTGCCAGCAGTTTAGGACAGGGGGACTATGGCTACACCTTC.

The V gene is TRBV25-1, the J gene TRBJ2-3, with D unresolved. The length of the CDR3 is 14 residues. Trimming removed 1 base at V and 3 bases at J, with 8 bases between. CDR1 and CDR2 (germline): MGHDK, SYGVNS. The CDR3 DNA reads TGTGCCAGCAGTGAATCGAGAGGAACAGATACGCAGTATTTT. Translation gives CASSESRGTDTQYF.

This clonotype has just a few counts. The rearrangement links TRBV24-1 to TRBJ2-7, with 8 bases aligning to TRBD1. The CDR3 loop spans 16 amino acids. With V trimmed by 8 bases and J by 1 base, 12 bases remained unmatched. CDR1 and CDR2 (germline): KGHDR, SFDVKD. The CDR3 loop reads CATTRRDRLGSYEQYF. The CDR3 DNA reads TGTGCCACCACTCGCCGGGACAGGTTAGGGTCCTACGAGCAGTACTTC.

This clonotype was seen a single time. V gene TRBV24-1 combines with J gene TRBJ2-3, with TRBD2 as a possible D gene (6 bases). The CDR3 has 17 residues. Germline V gives CDR1 KGHDR, CDR2 SFDVKD. V was clipped by 4 bases and J by 4 bases, with 20 bases between them. The CDR3 DNA reads TGTGCCACCAGTGAAGGTGCCAGGGTGGGAGGTGCAGATACGCAGTATTTT. This translates into CATSEGARVGGADTQYF.

The V call is TRBV2, the J call TRBJ2-1; 10 bases align to TRBD2. V lost 4 bases to trimming and J lost 5 bases; unmatched junction nucleotides: 2. Germline loops: CDR1 SNHLY, CDR2 FYNNEI. CDR3 length: 14 residues. In DNA form, the CDR3 reads TGTGCCAGCAGTGGGCTAGCGGGGGACAATGAGCAGTTCTTC. As protein: CASSGLAGDNEQFF.